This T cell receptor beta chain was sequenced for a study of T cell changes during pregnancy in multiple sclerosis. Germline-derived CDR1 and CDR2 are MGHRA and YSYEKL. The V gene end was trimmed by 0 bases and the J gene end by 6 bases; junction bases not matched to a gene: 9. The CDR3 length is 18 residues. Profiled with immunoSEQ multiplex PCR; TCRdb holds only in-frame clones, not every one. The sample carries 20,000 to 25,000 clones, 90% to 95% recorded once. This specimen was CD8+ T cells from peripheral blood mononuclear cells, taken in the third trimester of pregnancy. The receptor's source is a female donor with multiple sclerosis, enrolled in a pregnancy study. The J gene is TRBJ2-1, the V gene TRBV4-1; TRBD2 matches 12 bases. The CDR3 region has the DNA TGCGCCAGCAGCCAAGATCCCCAACTAGCGGGGGGCCTCAATGAGCAGTTCTTC. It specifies CASSQDPQLAGGLNEQFF.